Below are 24 T cell receptor beta chains sequenced from a single sample in a study of Ad26.COV2.S vaccination and SARS-CoV-2 variants. As to treatment: 15 to 20 received Ad26.COV2.S at low or high dose, single or two shots; a few received placebo; per-sample allocation not given. Following the first vaccine or placebo injection, samples were taken on day 63. Repertoires were generated with immunoSEQ multiplex PCR, while TCRdb's copy carries only in-frame clones and drops some. The sample contains about 480,000 clones, around 88% of which appear only once. The sample here was peripheral blood, taken in a trial of Ad26.COV2.S vaccine versus placebo. The receptors originated from a person aged 18 to 59 who received the Ad26.COV2.S COVID-19 vaccine or a placebo.

This clone appeared a single time. The chain combines TRBV5-6 with TRBJ1-1, with D possibly being TRBD1 (5 bases). The CDR3 runs to 15 residues. Trimming removed 1 base from V and 2 bases from J, with 12 bases in between. Germline loops: CDR1 SGHDT, CDR2 YYEEEE. CDR3 in amino acids: CASSLTGTVNTEAFF. DNA for the CDR3: TGTGCCAGCAGCTTGACGGGGACGGTAAACACTGAAGCTTTCTTT.

This clone has just a few counts. This chain connects TRBV7-9 to TRBJ1-6, with 8 positions matching TRBD1. The junction had 8 bases not matched to a gene; V was cut back by 7 bases and J by 0 bases. The CDR3 spans 17 residues. Per the germline V gene, CDR1 is SEHNR and CDR2 is FQNEAQ (reference sequence). The CDR3 region has the DNA TGTGCCAGCACCGAGGACAGGGCAGACTCCTATAATTCACCCCTCCACTTT. Its protein product is CASTEDRADSYNSPLHF. Together with reference TRBV7-9 and TRBJ1-6, the CDR3 gives the full variable domain: DTGVSQNPRHKITKRGQNVTFRCDPISEHNRLYWYRQTLGQGPEFLTYFQNEAQLEKSRLLSDRFSAERPKGSFSTLEIQRTEQGDSAMYLCASTEDRADSYNSPLHFGNGTRLTVT.

This clone has a handful of counts. V usage is TRBV7-9 and J usage is TRBJ2-7; perhaps TRBD2 as D (6 bases). The germline CDR1 and CDR2 sequences are SEHNR and FQNEAQ (reference sequence). CDR3 length equals 13 residues. Trimming took off 5 bases at V and 11 bases at J, with 19 bases between the two ends. The CDR3 sequence: CASSTADYSPEYF. CDR3 nucleotides: TGTGCCAGCAGCACCGCGGACTATTCCCCGGAGTACTTC. The full variable domain, in which reference TRBV7-9 and TRBJ2-7 provide the parts outside the CDR3, is DTGVSQNPRHKITKRGQNVTFRCDPISEHNRLYWYRQTLGQGPEFLTYFQNEAQLEKSRLLSDRFSAERPKGSFSTLEIQRTEQGDSAMYLCASSTADYSPEYFGPGTRLTVT.

The chain carries TRBV28 and TRBJ2-2, with D maybe TRBD2 (5 bases). The CDR3 runs to 15 residues. The V and J ends lost 4 bases and 4 bases respectively, with 13 bases between them. Germline V CDR1 and CDR2: MDHEN, SYDVKM. The CDR3 region is CASSYGQRTTGELFF. The CDR3 DNA is TGTGCCAGCAGTTATGGCCAGCGGACCACCGGGGAGCTGTTTTTT.

This chain joins TRBV9 and TRBJ1-2; TRBD1 is a possible D gene (6 bases). The CDR3 runs to 15 residues. CDR1 is SGDLS and CDR2 is YYNGEE in the germline V gene. V dropped 4 bases and J dropped 6 bases, with 19 bases sitting between them. CDR3 coding DNA: TGTGCCAGCAGCCCACCCCAGGCGGGGGCTAATGGCTACACCTTC. It encodes CASSPPQAGANGYTF.

A remark on this clone: The same CDR3 can be traced to other DNA sequences in this sample. The chain uses TRBV5-1 and TRBJ2-1; 14 bases fit TRBD2. CDR1 is SGHRS and CDR2 is YFSETQ in the germline V gene. The junction had 6 bases not matched to a gene; V was cut back by 4 bases and J by 3 bases. The CDR3 has 17 residues. CDR3 in amino acids: CASSLRLAGGSYNEQFF. The CDR3 DNA is TGCGCCAGCAGCCTGAGACTAGCGGGAGGGAGCTACAATGAGCAGTTCTTC.

The chain links TRBV28 to TRBJ1-1; D unclear. CDR1 and CDR2 (germline): MDHEN, SYDVKM. Deletions cut 3 bases from V and 10 bases from J, with 9 bases between. This CDR3 is 11 amino acids long. The DNA of the CDR3 is TGTGCCAGCAGTTTCTTCCTCAGAGCTTTCTTT. Protein sequence: CASSFFLRAFF.

The chain carries TRBV3-1 (or the pseudogene TRBV3-2) and TRBJ2-7, with 13 bases matching TRBD2. With 4 bases clipped from V and 3 bases from J, the junction kept 3 bases outside the gene matches. This CDR3 has 15 residues. The germline CDR1 and CDR2 sequences are LGHDT and YNNKEL (reference sequence). The CDR3 is CASSLGTSGNYEQYF. The CDR3 DNA sequence: TGTGCCAGCAGCCTGGGGACTAGCGGGAACTACGAGCAGTACTTC.

V and J are TRBV27 and TRBJ1-6; D might be TRBD1 (5 bases). This CDR3 contains 17 residues. The V end lost 5 bases, the J end lost 0 bases, and 14 bases lay between the germline ends. Germline CDR1 MNHEY, CDR2 SMNVEV (reference sequence). DNA for the CDR3: TGTGCCAGCAGTCCCCTCCGGGGGAGCTCCTATAATTCACCCCTCCACTTT. This translates into CASSPLRGSSYNSPLHF.

The chain has TRBV3-1 (or the pseudogene TRBV3-2) and TRBJ1-6; D unresolved. The CDR3 contains 14 residues. Germline V CDR1 and CDR2: LGHDT, YNNKEL (reference sequence). V was clipped by 2 bases and J by 4 bases, with 6 bases between them. The CDR3 sequence is CASSQLLYNSPLHF. The CDR3 nucleotides are TGTGCCAGCAGCCAATTGCTGTATAATTCACCCCTCCACTTT.

The chain combines TRBV19 with TRBJ2-3; the match to TRBD2 covers 7 bases. The CDR3 runs 15 residues. The V and J ends lost 3 bases and 2 bases, in that order; junction bases with no gene match: 5. In germline, CDR1 is LNHDA, CDR2 SQIVND (reference sequence). The CDR3 loop reads CASSIGGLNTDTQYF. The CDR3 bases are TGTGCCAGTAGTATCGGGGGACTAAACACAGATACGCAGTATTTT.

The chain combines TRBV15 with TRBJ2-1, with no clear D. Looked up from germline, CDR1 is LNHNV and CDR2 is YYDKDF (reference sequence). The CDR3 has 15 residues. Trimming took 5 bases from V and 5 from J, leaving 16 bases between them. CDR3 sequence: CATSPPGIANNEQFF. The DNA for the CDR3 is TGTGCCACCAGCCCCCCCGGCATAGCTAACAATGAGCAGTTCTTC.

This clone appeared a single time. The rearrangement links TRBV4-2 to TRBJ1-5; D gene uncertain. Germline assignment: CDR1 LGHNA and CDR2 YNFKEQ. The CDR3 consists of 16 residues. V was pared by 0 bases and J by 0 bases, with 9 bases between. The CDR3 sequence is CASSQDPQLSNQPQHF. DNA for the CDR3: TGTGCCAGCAGCCAAGATCCACAGCTTAGCAATCAGCCCCAGCATTTT.

This clone has just one count. The rearrangement joins TRBV19 to TRBJ2-7; 7 bases match TRBD1. Germline V lookup: CDR1 LNHDA, CDR2 SQIVND (reference sequence). V was clipped by 4 bases and J by 4 bases; unmatched bases: 7. CDR3 length equals 14 residues. CDR3 sequence (DNA): TGTGCCAGTAGTAACAGGGGAGAAAGATACGAGCAGTACTTC. Translating it yields CASSNRGERYEQYF.

The rearrangement joins TRBV2 to TRBJ2-7, with a tentative D call TRBD2 (6 bases). The V gene lost 2 bases and the J gene lost 0 bases, with 17 bases spanning the gap. Germline V gives CDR1 SNHLY, CDR2 FYNNEI. This CDR3 has 17 amino acids. CDR3 sequence reads: CASSERGGTLSSYEQYF. CDR3 nucleotide sequence: TGTGCCAGCAGTGAAAGAGGAGGGACCCTGAGCTCCTACGAGCAGTACTTC.

To note about this clone: This same CDR3 is encoded by further DNA sequences in the sample. The V call is TRBV28, the J call TRBJ2-7, with TRBD2 identical over 9 bases. The length of the CDR3 is 14 residues. CDR1 and CDR2 from the germline V gene are MDHEN and SYDVKM. V shed 2 bases, J shed 3 bases, and the junction held 2 bases outside the gene matches. CDR3 coding DNA: TGTGCCAGCAGTTTAGGCGGGAGGGTCTACGAGCAGTACTTC. This codes for CASSLGGRVYEQYF.

The chain recombines TRBV5-4 with TRBJ2-2, with TRBD2 matching over 8 bases. CDR3 length: 15 residues. Germline V gene data show CDR1 as SGHNT and CDR2 as YYREEE (reference sequence). With 5 bases clipped from V and 1 base from J, the junction kept 4 bases outside the gene matches. CDR3 sequence: CASSLSGMNTGELFF. The CDR3, as DNA: TGTGCCAGCAGTCTTAGCGGGATGAACACCGGGGAGCTGTTTTTT.

The CDR3 nucleotides are TGTGCCAGCAGTTTACCAGGACAGGGTCGTCCAGAGCAGTACTTC. Protein: CASSLPGQGRPEQYF. The chain carries TRBV28 and TRBJ2-7; 8 bases are a match to TRBD1. CDR3 length: 15 amino acids. The V gene end was trimmed by 2 bases and the J gene end by 7 bases; junction bases not matched to a gene: 10. The germline CDR1 and CDR2 sequences are MDHEN and SYDVKM. Supplemented by reference TRBV28 and TRBJ2-7, the full variable domain reads DVKVTQSSRYLVKRTGEKVFLECVQDMDHENMFWYRQDPGLGLRLIYFSYDVKMKEKGDIPEGYSVSREKKERFSLILESASTNQTSMYLCASSLPGQGRPEQYFGPGTRLTVT.

There are many counts of this clone. The chain uses TRBV9 and TRBJ1-2; 7 bases are a match to TRBD1. This CDR3 is 14 amino acids long. Losses at the gene ends were 3 bases for V and 2 bases for J; bases not matched to a gene: 4. The germline CDR1 and CDR2 sequences are SGDLS and YYNGEE. The CDR3 sequence is CASSGTGPNYGYTF. In DNA, the CDR3 is TGTGCCAGCAGCGGGACAGGACCGAACTATGGCTACACCTTC.

A few counts support this clone. The chain couples TRBV24-1 to TRBJ1-3, with D possibly TRBD1 on 5 matching bases. The CDR3 has 13 residues. The V gene lost 10 bases and the J gene lost 1 base, with 10 bases spanning the gap. CDR1 and CDR2 (germline): KGHDR, SFDVKD. The CDR3 protein is CATPGGSGNTIYF. CDR3 DNA sequence: TGTGCCACACCTGGGGGATCTGGAAACACCATATATTTT.

This clone was picked up a small number of times. The V call is TRBV5-1, the J call TRBJ2-7, with 9 bases fitting TRBD1. Germline CDR1 reads SGHRS; CDR2 reads YFSETQ. The CDR3 is made up of 15 amino acids. Germline trimming cut 4 bases from V and 5 bases from J; bases unmatched to any gene: 10. DNA of the CDR3: TGCGCCAGCAGCCTCCGGGACAGGGTTGTCCACGAGCAGTACTTC. It is translated as CASSLRDRVVHEQYF.

This clone was detected only a few times. The chain links TRBV7-9 to TRBJ1-3; TRBD1 might be the D (5 bases). Germline-derived CDR1 and CDR2 are SEHNR and FQNEAQ (reference sequence). V dropped 6 bases and J dropped 0 bases, with 9 bases sitting between them. The CDR3 is 14 amino acids. The DNA of the CDR3 is TGTGCCAGCAGACGCGACAGCTCTGGAAACACCATATATTTT. Translation gives CASRRDSSGNTIYF. The full variable domain, completed using reference TRBV7-9 and TRBJ1-3, is DTGVSQNPRHKITKRGQNVTFRCDPISEHNRLYWYRQTLGQGPEFLTYFQNEAQLEKSRLLSDRFSAERPKGSFSTLEIQRTEQGDSAMYLCASRRDSSGNTIYFGEGSWLTVV.

The J gene is TRBJ2-2, the V gene TRBV6-2 or TRBV6-3, with a possible D match to TRBD1 (5 bases). Germline assignment: CDR1 MNHEY and CDR2 SVGEGT. The CDR3 extends over 15 amino acids. Trimming shortened V by 2 bases and J by 0 bases, and 7 bases separated the two germline ends. CDR3 sequence reads: CASSYKTANTGELFF. CDR3 DNA: TGTGCCAGCAGTTACAAGACAGCGAACACCGGGGAGCTGTTTTTT.

J is TRBJ2-7 and V is TRBV5-1, with TRBD2 identical over 7 bases. J gave up 3 bases and V 3 bases, and 9 bases lay outside the gene matches. Germline values: CDR1 SGHRS, CDR2 YFSETQ. The CDR3 is 15 amino acids. The CDR3 reads CASSWGGSANYEQYF. The CDR3 coding sequence is TGCGCCAGCAGCTGGGGAGGGTCCGCCAACTACGAGCAGTACTTC.